Reported below is one T cell receptor beta chain. The antigen is undetermined. Use of 60 Vbeta and 13 Jbeta primers characterized the PCR. The protocol was immunoSEQ multiplex PCR, while the TCRdb copy is restricted to in-frame clones and leaves out a portion. The sample has about 170,000 clones, approximately 79% seen once. Healthy bone marrow donors made up the donors. This specimen comes from a study of cytomegalovirus exposure and HLA in healthy donors. The study, taken as a whole, reports: Cytomegalovirus status was reportedly diagnosed by the classifier with high specificity and sensitivity. In vitro, three CMV-associated chains proved specific for CMV antigens.

Sequenced: PBMCs. The sequence came from a man aged 35 to 55 in good health and CMV-seropositive.

The CDR3 nucleotides are TGTGCCAGCAGTGCCGATTTAGCGGGACCCTACGAGCAGTACTTC. This encodes CASSADLAGPYEQYF. The chain recombines TRBV6-4 with TRBJ2-7; 8 nucleotides match TRBD2. The CDR3 length is 15 residues. Germline V CDR1 and CDR2: MRHNA, SNTAGT. V lost 4 bases to trimming and J lost 2 bases; unmatched junction nucleotides: 7.